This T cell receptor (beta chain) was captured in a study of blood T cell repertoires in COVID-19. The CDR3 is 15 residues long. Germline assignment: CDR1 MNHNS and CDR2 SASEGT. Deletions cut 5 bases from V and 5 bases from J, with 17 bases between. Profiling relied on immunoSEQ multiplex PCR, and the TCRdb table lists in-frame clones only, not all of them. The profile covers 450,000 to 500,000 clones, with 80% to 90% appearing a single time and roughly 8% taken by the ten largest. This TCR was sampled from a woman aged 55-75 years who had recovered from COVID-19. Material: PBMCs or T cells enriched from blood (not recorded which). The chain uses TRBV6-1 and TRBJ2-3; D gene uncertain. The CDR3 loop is CASSFGSLRGDTQYF. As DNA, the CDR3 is TGTGCCAGCAGTTTTGGTAGCTTACGAGGAGATACGCAGTATTTT.